This T cell receptor beta chain was identified in a study of cytomegalovirus exposure and HLA in healthy donors. CDR1 and CDR2 from the germline V gene are SGHNT and YYREEE (reference sequence). CDR3 length: 12 residues. Trimming took off 0 bases at V and 4 bases at J, with 5 bases between the two ends. On this clone itself: This CDR3 is also generated by other DNA sequences in the sample.

PCR employed 60 Vbeta and 13 Jbeta primers. Only in-frame clones appear in the TCRdb table, and some are missing; sequencing was by immunoSEQ multiplex PCR. The repertoire holds more than 150,000 clones, with approximately 83% as singletons. Sequenced input: PBMCs. The origin of this receptor is a woman younger than 35 in good health and CMV-seronegative. The chain carries TRBV5-4 and TRBJ2-7; D is unresolved. DNA of the CDR3: TGTGCCAGCAGCTTGGACGGGTACGAGCAGTACTTC. Amino acids: CASSLDGYEQYF.